These 2 T cell receptor beta chains were sequenced from one sample in a study of cytomegalovirus exposure and HLA in healthy donors. Use of 60 Vbeta and 13 Jbeta primers characterized the PCR. This table comes from immunoSEQ multiplex PCR, and its TCRdb copy is limited to in-frame clones, with some not included. The sample carries 150,000 to 200,000 clones, 70% to 90% recorded once. Input material: PBMCs. The receptor set was obtained from a man aged 18 to 30 in good health and CMV-seropositive.

The CDR3 bases are TGTGCCAGCAGCGTGACGGCGGTCCCCACGGGGGGATGGGAGACCCAGTACTTC. As protein: CASSVTAVPTGGWETQYF. This sequence joins TRBV9 and TRBJ2-5, with 7 bases lining up with TRBD2. CDR3 length: 18 amino acids. V dropped 2 bases and J dropped 5; count of bases not matched to a gene: 18. Germline values: CDR1 SGDLS, CDR2 YYNGEE.

The chain carries TRBV27 and TRBJ2-1; no definite D call. V was clipped by 0 bases and J by 6 bases, with 6 bases between them. The CDR3 length is 13 residues. Per germline, CDR1 MNHEY and CDR2 SMNVEV (reference sequence). DNA of the CDR3: TGTGCCAGCAGTTTATCCTCGGGCAATGAGCAGTTCTTC. Its translation is CASSLSSGNEQFF.